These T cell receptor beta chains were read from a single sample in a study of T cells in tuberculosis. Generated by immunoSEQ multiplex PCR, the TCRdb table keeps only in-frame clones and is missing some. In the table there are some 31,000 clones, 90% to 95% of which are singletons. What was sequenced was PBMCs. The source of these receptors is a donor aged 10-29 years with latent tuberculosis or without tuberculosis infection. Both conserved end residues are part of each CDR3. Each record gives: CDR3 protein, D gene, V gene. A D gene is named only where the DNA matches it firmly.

CASGGDRGFPEAFF,TRBD1,TRBV12-5
CASSPGQGSTGELFF,TRBD1,TRBV4-3
CASSPYLPSLAGGPETQYF,TRBD2,TRBV13
CASSYQGPYGYTF,.,TRBV6-5
CASSKGGSSGNTIYF,.,TRBV2
CASSVAEGATGELFF,.,TRBV9
CASNKQGAGEKLFF,TRBD1,TRBV2
CASSFPSAGEITDTQYF,.,TRBV7-2
CASSLAGTASGNTIYF,TRBD1,TRBV5-4
CASSQEHQGFRYF,.,TRBV4-1
CASSPRQGARIEAFF,TRBD1,TRBV7-9
CASSPMIRDSMNTEAFF,TRBD1,TRBV14
CASGLDPGSGELFF,.,TRBV12-5
CASSPGQLYEQYF,.,TRBV7-9
CASSLEPRSTDTQYF,.,TRBV5-1
CASRSGYYEQYF,.,TRBV7-8
CASSVDPSGGPNEQFF,TRBD2,TRBV9
CASSVGQASEQYF,TRBD1,TRBV9
CASSDINFGSAAYNEQFF,.,TRBV25-1
CASSPKGGTNTGELFF,.,TRBV4-2
CASKSGSGGPHNEQFF,TRBD2,TRBV28
CASARDRGPGNTIYF,TRBD1,TRBV2
CASSQEGPRGVSSYNSPLHF,TRBD1,TRBV4-3
CASSTDYSGNTIYF,.,TRBV6-1
CASSLRGLAGEVETQYF,TRBD2,TRBV5-1
CASSSGQGYGYTF,.,TRBV6-5
CASSARWRGERTDTQYF,.,TRBV28
CAWSVPRAYGYTF,.,TRBV30
CAPEGQGPYEQYF,TRBD1,TRBV7-6
CASSLFGGGLADTQYF,TRBD2,TRBV7-2
CASSRAGGIQDEQYF,TRBD2,TRBV18
CASSLLRNEAFF,.,TRBV7-2
CASSLSAGNTEAFF,.,TRBV5-5
CATSRGISRTNQPQHF,.,TRBV15
CASSGRDRVSETQYF,TRBD1,TRBV9
CASSYGQLNEKLFF,.,TRBV7-9
CASSVVPGGVRTDTQYF,TRBD2,TRBV9
CASSIGQGRNEQYF,TRBD1,TRBV19
CASSPLRGELFF,.,TRBV11-3
CASSRQVNTEAFF,.,TRBV2
CASSFGNDQPQHF,.,TRBV5-4
CASSDRAGERDTQYF,TRBD2,TRBV6-4
CASSLFWGRLAGERTYEQYF,TRBD2,TRBV28
CSASPEKLFF,.,TRBV20-1
CASRAGLITGELFF,.,TRBV28
CASSHTTGELYEQYF,TRBD1,TRBV4-3
CASSLTFTGLNIQYF,.,TRBV7-9
CAWSVPRKGYGYTF,.,TRBV30
CASSFQGLFYTEAFF,.,TRBV6-5